The 5 T cell receptor beta chains below all came from one sample that was sequenced in a study of identical twins. TCRdb used MiXCR to reprocess the 5' RACE reads, holding one entry per CDR3 protein. The sample contains 200,000 or so distinct CDR3 sequences, more than 15% of which appear only once. This sample was also put to use in a study of T cells expressing NK-cell markers.

The sequenced material came from CD8+ T cells sorted from blood. The receptor set was obtained from a woman aged 18-29 years in good health.

This clonotype has more than one count but fewer than ten. This chain uses TRBV9 with TRBJ2-6; 11 positions match TRBD1. After removal of 1 base from V and 1 base from J, the junction contained 4 bases not matched to a gene. CDR1 and CDR2 (germline): SGDLS, YYNGEE. CDR3 length: 18 amino acids. CDR3 DNA sequence: TGTGCCAGCAGCGTAAACCGGGACAGGGGGTCTGGGGCCAACGTCCTGACTTTC. This sequence encodes CASSVNRDRGSGANVLTF.

This clonotype has a handful of counts. The rearrangement joins TRBV19 to TRBJ1-1, with D unresolved. In germline, CDR1 is LNHDA, CDR2 SQIVND (reference sequence). The CDR3 is made up of 14 amino acids. Trimming shortened V by 7 bases and J by 3 bases, and 15 bases separated the two germline ends. The CDR3 DNA reads as TGTGCCAGTATATCCGGATCAGTATACACTGAAGCTTTCTTT. As protein: CASISGSVYTEAFF.

This clonotype has just a few counts. The chain has TRBV6-2 or TRBV6-3 and TRBJ2-3, with 7 bases fitting TRBD2. The CDR3 loop spans 16 amino acids. With 6 bases clipped from V and 2 bases from J, the junction kept 11 bases outside the gene matches. Germline assignment: CDR1 MNHEY and CDR2 SVGEGT. CDR3 sequence: CASSNYREENTDTQYF. The CDR3 DNA follows: TGTGCCAGCAGCAACTATCGGGAGGAGAACACAGATACGCAGTATTTT.

The V and J genes are TRBV7-8 and TRBJ2-4; D might be TRBD1 (5 bases). V was clipped by 1 base and J by 0 bases, with 13 bases between them. Germline CDR1 SGHVS, CDR2 FQNEAQ. CDR3 size: 17 residues. This CDR3 is CASSLVGHDLAKNIQYF. The CDR3 region has the DNA TGTGCCAGCAGCTTAGTTGGACACGATCTAGCCAAAAACATTCAGTACTTC.

This clonotype was counted between two and nine times. The chain joins TRBV20-1 to TRBJ2-7; TRBD1 matches at 10 bases. The CDR3 is made up of 14 amino acids. Germline V gene data show CDR1 as DFQATT and CDR2 as SNEGSKA (reference sequence). The J segment lost 1 base and the V segment lost 5 bases, leaving 5 bases of the junction unmatched. CDR3 sequence reads: CSAAGQGRSYEQYF. The CDR3 nucleotides are TGCAGTGCTGCGGGACAGGGGAGGTCCTACGAGCAGTACTTC.